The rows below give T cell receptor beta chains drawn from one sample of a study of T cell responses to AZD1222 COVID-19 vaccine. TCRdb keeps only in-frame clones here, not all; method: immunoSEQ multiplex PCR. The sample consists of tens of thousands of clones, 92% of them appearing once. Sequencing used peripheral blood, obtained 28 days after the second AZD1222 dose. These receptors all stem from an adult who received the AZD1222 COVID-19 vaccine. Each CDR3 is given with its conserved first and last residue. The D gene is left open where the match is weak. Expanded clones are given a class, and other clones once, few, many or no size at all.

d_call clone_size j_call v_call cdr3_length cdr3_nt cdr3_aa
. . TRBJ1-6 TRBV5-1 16 TGCGCCAGCAGCTTGGACCGGCCCGCCGCTAATTCACCCCTCCACTTT CASSLDRPAANSPLHF
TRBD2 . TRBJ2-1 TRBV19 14 TGTGCCTCGGGAGGGGCGTCCTCCTACAATGAGCAGTTCTTC CASGGASSYNEQFF
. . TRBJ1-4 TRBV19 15 TGTGCCAGTAGTACACTGAGTGCAACTAATGAAAAACTGTTTTTT CASSTLSATNEKLFF
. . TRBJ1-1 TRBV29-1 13 TGCAGCGGAGGCAGGACACTGAACACTGAAGCTTTCTTT CSGGRTLNTEAFF
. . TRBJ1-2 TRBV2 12 TGTGCCAGCAGTGAGACTTTTGATGGCTACACCTTC CASSETFDGYTF
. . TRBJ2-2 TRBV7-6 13 TGTGCCAGCAGCTTAGCTTACACCGGGGAGCTGTTTTTT CASSLAYTGELFF
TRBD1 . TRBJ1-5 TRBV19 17 TGTGCCAGTAGTGCCGTACGACAGGGGGCTAGCAATCAGCCCCAGCATTTT CASSAVRQGASNQPQHF
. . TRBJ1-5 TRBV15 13 TGTGCCACCAGCAGAGAACCCAATCAGCCCCAGCATTTT CATSREPNQPQHF
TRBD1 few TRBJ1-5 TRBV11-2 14 TGTGCCAGCAGCTTAGACAGGGGGCTTCAGCCCCAGCATTTT CASSLDRGLQPQHF
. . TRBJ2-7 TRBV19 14 TGTGCCAGTAGTATCCTACCGAGCTCCTACGAGCAGTACTTC CASSILPSSYEQYF
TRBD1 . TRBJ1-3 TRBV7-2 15 TGTGCCAGCAGCTTACCACAGGGGACGAGAAACACCATATATTTT CASSLPQGTRNTIYF
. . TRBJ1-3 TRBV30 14 TGTGCCTGGAGTCTCGGCAGTGGTGGAAACACCATATATTTT CAWSLGSGGNTIYF
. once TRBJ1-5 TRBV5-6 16 TGTGCCAGCAGCTTGACTACAGGAGACTACAATCAGCCCCAGCATTTT CASSLTTGDYNQPQHF
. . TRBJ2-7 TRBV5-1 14 TGCGCCAGCAGCTTGGCCGGGCTTGTCTACGAGCAGTACTTC CASSLAGLVYEQYF
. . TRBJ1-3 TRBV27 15 TGTGCCAGCAGTCCTCCCCCACTTTCTGGAAACACCATATATTTT CASSPPPLSGNTIYF
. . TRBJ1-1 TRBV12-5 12 TGTGCTAGTGGTTTGTCCAAGGTTGAAGCTTTCTTT CASGLSKVEAFF
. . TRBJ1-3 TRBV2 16 TGTGCCAGCACTTCTCGGGGAGGCTACTCTGGAAACACCATATATTTT CASTSRGGYSGNTIYF
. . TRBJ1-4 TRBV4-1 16 TGCGCCAGCAGCCCCCCTGGTGAGACTACTAATGAAAAACTGTTTTTT CASSPPGETTNEKLFF
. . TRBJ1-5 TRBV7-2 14 TGTGCCAGCAGCTTAGGGGGCGCGGGTCAGCCCCAGCATTTT CASSLGGAGQPQHF
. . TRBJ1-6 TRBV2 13 TGTGCCAGCATCGAGGAGCGGGGATCACCCCTCCACTTT CASIEERGSPLHF
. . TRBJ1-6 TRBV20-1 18 TGCAGTGCTAGTTTAACCGCTCGAACCCCTCCGCGTAATTCACCCCTCCACTTT CSASLTARTPPRNSPLHF
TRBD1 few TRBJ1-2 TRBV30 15 TGTGCCCGGCGGACAGGGCTCGGAGCTAACTATGGCTACACCTTC CARRTGLGANYGYTF
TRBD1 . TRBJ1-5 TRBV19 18 TGTGCCAGTAGTACCCCCCCCCGACAGGGAGTAGGCAATCAGCCCCAGCATTTT CASSTPPRQGVGNQPQHF
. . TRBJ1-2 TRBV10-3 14 TGTGCCATCAGTGACTGGGGGACGAACTATGGCTACACCTTC CAISDWGTNYGYTF
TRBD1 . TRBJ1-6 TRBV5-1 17 TGCGCCAGCAGGGGCCGGGACAGCAAGGGAAATAATTCACCCCTCCACTTT CASRGRDSKGNNSPLHF